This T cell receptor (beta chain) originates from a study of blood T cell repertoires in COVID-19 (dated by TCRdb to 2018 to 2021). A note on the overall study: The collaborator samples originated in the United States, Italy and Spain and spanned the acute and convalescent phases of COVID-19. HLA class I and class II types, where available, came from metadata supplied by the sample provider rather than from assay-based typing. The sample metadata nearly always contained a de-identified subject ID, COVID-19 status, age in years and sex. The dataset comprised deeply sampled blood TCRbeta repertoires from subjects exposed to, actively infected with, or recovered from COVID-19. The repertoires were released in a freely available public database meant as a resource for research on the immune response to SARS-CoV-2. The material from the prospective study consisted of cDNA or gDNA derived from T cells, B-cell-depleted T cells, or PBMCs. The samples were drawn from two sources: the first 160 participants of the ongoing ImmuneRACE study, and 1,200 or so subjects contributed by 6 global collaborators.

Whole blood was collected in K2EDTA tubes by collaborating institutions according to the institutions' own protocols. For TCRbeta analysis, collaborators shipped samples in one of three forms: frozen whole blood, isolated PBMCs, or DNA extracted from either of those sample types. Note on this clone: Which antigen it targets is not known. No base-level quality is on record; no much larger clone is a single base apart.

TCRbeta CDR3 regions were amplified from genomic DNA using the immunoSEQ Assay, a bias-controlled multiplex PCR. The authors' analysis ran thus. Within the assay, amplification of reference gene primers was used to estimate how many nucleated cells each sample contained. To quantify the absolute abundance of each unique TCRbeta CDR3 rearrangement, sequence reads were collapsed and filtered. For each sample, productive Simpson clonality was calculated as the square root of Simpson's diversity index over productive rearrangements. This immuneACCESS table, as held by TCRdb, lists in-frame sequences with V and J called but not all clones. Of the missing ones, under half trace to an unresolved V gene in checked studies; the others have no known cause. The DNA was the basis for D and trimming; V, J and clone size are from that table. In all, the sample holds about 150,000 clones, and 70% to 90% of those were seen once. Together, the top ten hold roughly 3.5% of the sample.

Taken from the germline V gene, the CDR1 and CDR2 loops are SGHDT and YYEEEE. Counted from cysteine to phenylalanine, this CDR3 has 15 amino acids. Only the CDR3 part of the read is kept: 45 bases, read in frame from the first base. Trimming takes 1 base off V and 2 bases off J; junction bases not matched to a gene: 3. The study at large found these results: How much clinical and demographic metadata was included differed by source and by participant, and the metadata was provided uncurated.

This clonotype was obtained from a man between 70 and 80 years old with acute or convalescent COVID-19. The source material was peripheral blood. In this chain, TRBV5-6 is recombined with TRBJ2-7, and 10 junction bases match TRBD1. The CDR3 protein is CASSLLGTGAYEQYF. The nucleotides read TGTGCCAGCAGCTTGCTAGGGACAGGGGCCTACGAGCAGTACTTC.